The 16 T cell receptor beta chains given below trace back to one sample, sequenced in a study of cytomegalovirus exposure and HLA in healthy donors. The data were produced by immunoSEQ multiplex PCR, yet TCRdb's version contains in-frame clones alone and is incomplete. This sample has approximately 150,000 clones, with roughly nine tenths found just once. The specimen was PBMCs. These receptor sequences come from a man between 18 and 29 years old in good health and CMV-seropositive.

Written as DNA, the CDR3 is TGTGCCAGCAGCTCTGGACAGGGAAGGGTCTACGAGCAGTACTTC. This sequence encodes CASSSGQGRVYEQYF. This chain uses TRBV7-9 with TRBJ2-7, with 8 bases matching TRBD1. This CDR3 has 15 amino acids. Per the germline V gene, CDR1 is SEHNR and CDR2 is FQNEAQ (reference sequence). Trimming took 4 bases from V and 3 from J; bases not matched to a gene: 8.

The chain links TRBV19 to TRBJ1-2; a possible D gene is TRBD1 (6 bases). The CDR3 loop spans 15 amino acids. V dropped 6 bases and J dropped 2 bases, with 16 bases sitting between them. Germline-derived CDR1 and CDR2 are LNHDA and SQIVND (reference sequence). The CDR3: CASRGNRDMNYGYTF. The DNA of the CDR3 is TGTGCCAGTAGGGGAAACCGGGACATGAACTATGGCTACACCTTC.

This clone was seen just once. J is TRBJ2-2 and V is TRBV7-3, with D tentatively TRBD1 (5 bases). This CDR3 spans 15 amino acids. Trimming pared 3 bases from V and 2 bases from J, leaving 10 bases between. Germline assignment: CDR1 SGHTA and CDR2 FQGTGA. In DNA, the CDR3 is TGTGCCAGCAGCTTGGGGCCCGATAACACCGGGGAGCTGTTTTTT. As protein: CASSLGPDNTGELFF.

The V and J genes are TRBV9 and TRBJ2-3, with D unclear. The CDR3 runs 13 residues. CDR1 is SGDLS, CDR2 YYNGEE, per germline. V lost 3 bases and J 1 base, leaving 6 bases between the germline ends. The CDR3: CASSGAGTDTQYF. The CDR3 DNA follows: TGTGCCAGCAGCGGGGCCGGCACAGATACGCAGTATTTT.

The genes are TRBV7-2 and TRBJ2-2; D unclear. Per the germline V gene, CDR1 is SGHTA and CDR2 is FQGNSA. The CDR3 contains 12 residues. Here the CDR3 reads CGAFGNTGELFF. The CDR3 DNA is TGTGGCGCCTTCGGGAACACCGGGGAGCTGTTTTTT.

The rearrangement uses TRBV15 and TRBJ2-7, with 13 positions matching TRBD2. The V gene's germline CDR1 is LNHNV and CDR2 YYDKDF (reference sequence). The junction had 7 bases not matched to a gene; V was cut back by 0 bases and J by 2 bases. CDR3 length equals 18 residues. The CDR3 protein is CATSRDSGLAGAAYEQYF. DNA of the CDR3: TGTGCCACCAGCAGAGATTCAGGACTAGCGGGAGCTGCCTACGAGCAGTACTTC.

This rearrangement joins TRBV21-1 to TRBJ2-7; TRBD1 is the table's D call, not checked against the DNA. TRBV21-1 counts as a pseudogene. This CDR3 comprises 15 residues. The CDR3 sequence is CASSKVRQEEYEQYF. The CDR3 DNA is TGTGCCAGCAGCAAAGTGCGACAGGAGGAATACGAGCAGTACTTC.

CDR3 bases: TGTGCCAGCAGCTCGTACAGGGGAGCCTCACTGAACACTGAAGCTTTCTTT. Its protein is CASSSYRGASLNTEAFF. The V and J genes are TRBV5-8 and TRBJ1-1, with 7 bases lining up with TRBD1. J gave up 0 bases and V 3 bases, and 11 bases lay outside the gene matches. CDR1 and CDR2 (germline): SGHTS, YDEGEE. The CDR3 sequence is 17 residues long. The full variable domain, completed using reference TRBV5-8 and TRBJ1-1, is EAGVTQSPTHLIKTRGQQATLRCSPISGHTSVYWYQQALGLGLQFLLWYDEGEERNRGNFPPRFSGRQFPNYSSELNVNALELEDSALYLCASSSYRGASLNTEAFFGQGTRLTVV.

About this clone itself: The junction and the germline gene differ at one end; a read error may be behind it. This chain uses TRBV13 with TRBJ2-3, with D perhaps TRBD1 or TRBD2 (6 bases each). This CDR3 has 14 residues. Germline loops: CDR1 PRHDT, CDR2 FYEKMQ (reference sequence). The CDR3 loop reads CASGLGGGADTQYF. CDR3 coding DNA: TGTGCCAGCGGCTTAGGGGGAGGCGCAGATACGCAGTATTTT.

The rearrangement joins TRBV19 to TRBJ1-2, with a tentative D call TRBD1 (5 bases). Between the trimmed V and J ends, which lost 9 bases and 8 bases, there was a span of 16 bases. Germline V gene lookup returns CDR1 LNHDA and CDR2 SQIVND (reference sequence). The CDR3 is 12 residues long. In DNA, the CDR3 is TGTGCCAGCCGACAGCCTCCCGGGGGCTACACCTTC. It translates to CASRQPPGGYTF.

The chain links TRBV7-9 to TRBJ2-5; possibly TRBD2 for D (7 bases). CDR3 size: 16 residues. V shed 5 bases and J shed 1 base, with 17 bases lying between them. Looked up from germline, CDR1 is SEHNR and CDR2 is FQNEAQ (reference sequence). The CDR3 coding sequence is TGTGCCAGCAGCCCCAGGGGAGCGGGGACCCAAGAGACCCAGTACTTC. Translation: CASSPRGAGTQETQYF.

This chain links TRBV4-1 with TRBJ2-3, with 11 positions matching TRBD2. Trimming took 6 bases from V and 11 from J; bases not matched to a gene: 7. Germline V gene lookup returns CDR1 MGHRA and CDR2 YSYEKL. The CDR3 is 13 amino acids. Here the CDR3 reads CASSPTSGNKQYF. The CDR3 DNA sequence: TGCGCCAGCAGTCCGACTAGCGGGAATAAGCAGTATTTT.

The chain employs TRBV9 and TRBJ2-7, with D perhaps matching TRBD2 (6 bases). CDR1 and CDR2 (germline): SGDLS, YYNGEE. The V gene lost 4 bases and the J gene lost 2 bases, with 13 bases spanning the gap. This CDR3 contains 14 residues. CDR3 sequence reads: CASSLRGGAYEQYF. CDR3 coding DNA: TGTGCCAGCAGCCTCCGGGGCGGGGCCTACGAGCAGTACTTC.

The chain has TRBV7-8 and TRBJ2-3; a possible D gene is TRBD2 (5 bases). The V end lost 5 bases, the J end lost 6 bases, and 15 bases lay between the germline ends. Germline-derived CDR1 and CDR2 are SGHVS and FQNEAQ. CDR3 length equals 14 residues. The CDR3 sequence: CASSPRDNGDTQYF. The DNA for the CDR3 is TGTGCCAGCAGCCCCCGGGATAACGGGGATACGCAGTATTTT.

V and J are TRBV9 and TRBJ1-2; the match to TRBD1 covers 9 bases. CDR1 SGDLS and CDR2 YYNGEE come from the germline V gene. The CDR3 contains 17 residues. J lost 7 bases, V lost 3 bases, and 16 bases had no gene match. The CDR3 is CASSDPLQGATGFGYTF. The CDR3 region has the DNA TGTGCCAGCAGCGACCCGCTACAGGGGGCAACAGGTTTTGGCTACACCTTC.

The chain couples TRBV6-5 to TRBJ2-7, with a possible D match to TRBD2 (5 bases). Germline assignment: CDR1 MNHEY and CDR2 SVGAGI. CDR3 length: 14 amino acids. The V gene lost 9 bases and the J gene lost 2 bases, with 17 bases spanning the gap. This CDR3 is CASQFGLYTYEQYF. The CDR3 DNA sequence: TGTGCCAGTCAATTCGGACTTTACACCTACGAGCAGTACTTC.